Presented here are 25 T cell receptor beta chains from one specimen sequenced in a study of T-cell memory formation after mild COVID-19. MiXCR, run by TCRdb on the 5' RACE reads, gives a single entry per CDR3 protein. The sample carries nearly 350,000 distinct CDR3 sequences, 10% to 15% recorded once. Sequencing used PBMCs or a T cell subset sorted from them (not recorded which). Receptors were obtained from a man aged 18 to 29 who had mild COVID-19 (a few samples of this study predate the infection). Cell type and time point are not known.

The J gene is TRBJ1-1, the V gene TRBV27; D gene uncertain. V lost 5 bases and J 0 bases, leaving 10 bases between the germline ends. The CDR3 totals 14 residues. The germline CDR1 and CDR2 sequences are MNHEY and SMNVEV (reference sequence). CDR3 coding DNA: TGTGCCAGCAGTCGAGCTGTCATGAACACTGAAGCTTTCTTT. Its translation: CASSRAVMNTEAFF.

This clonotype has more than one count but fewer than ten. This rearrangement joins TRBV11-2 to TRBJ1-1, with D perhaps TRBD1 (6 bases). CDR3 length: 14 residues. Germline V gene sequence: CDR1 SGHAT, CDR2 FQNNGV. The V end lost 10 bases, the J end lost 3 bases, and 18 bases lay between the germline ends. CDR3 coding DNA: TGTGCCATAGGGGCCGGGACAAGGTACACTGAAGCTTTCTTT. Amino acid sequence: CAIGAGTRYTEAFF.

This clonotype has more than one count but fewer than ten. This CDR3 reads CASSLPQGLPDTQYF. DNA for the CDR3: TGTGCCAGCAGCTTACCCCAGGGACTCCCAGATACGCAGTATTTT. The chain couples TRBV7-9 to TRBJ2-3, with a possible D match to TRBD2 (6 bases). Germline V gene lookup returns CDR1 SEHNR and CDR2 FQNEAQ (reference sequence). CDR3 size: 15 residues. Trimming cost V 2 bases and J 4 bases, with 13 bases left between them.

This clonotype has only a few counts. V gene TRBV7-9 combines with J gene TRBJ2-2, with TRBD2 as a possible D gene (5 bases). This CDR3 region has 15 residues. V was pared by 2 bases and J by 3 bases, with 10 bases between. Germline CDR1 SEHNR, CDR2 FQNEAQ (reference sequence). The CDR3 loop is CASSLLDSHTGELFF. The CDR3, as DNA: TGTGCCAGCAGCTTACTGGACTCTCACACCGGGGAGCTGTTTTTT.

This clonotype was detected ten times or more. The V gene is TRBV5-1, the J gene TRBJ2-6; tentatively, D is TRBD1 (5 bases). The germline CDR1 and CDR2 sequences are SGHRS and YFSETQ. The CDR3 length is 16 residues. Trimming took off 4 bases at V and 0 bases at J, with 11 bases between the two ends. In nucleotides, the CDR3 is TGCGCCAGCAGCCCAAGACAGAGCTCTGGGGCCAACGTCCTGACTTTC. This gives the protein CASSPRQSSGANVLTF.

This clonotype was recorded a few times. The chain carries TRBV18 and TRBJ1-1; a possible D gene is TRBD1 (6 bases). V was cut by 5 bases and J by 4 bases, with 23 bases left in between. The CDR3 loop spans 17 amino acids. Per the germline V gene, CDR1 is KGHSH and CDR2 is LQKENI. The CDR3 here is CASSFTGTIVGGTEAFF. CDR3 in DNA: TGTGCCAGCTCATTTACCGGGACCATCGTAGGGGGCACTGAAGCTTTCTTT.

This clonotype was seen a few times. The chain links TRBV10-2 to TRBJ2-7; 11 bases agree with TRBD1. The junction had 4 bases not matched to a gene; V was cut back by 5 bases and J by 4 bases. Germline V gene lookup returns CDR1 WSHSY and CDR2 SAAADI. This CDR3 comprises 14 residues. The CDR3: CASSRGQGGYEQYF. As DNA, the CDR3 is TGCGCCAGCAGTCGGGGACAGGGGGGTTACGAGCAGTACTTC.

The chain employs TRBV27 and TRBJ1-4; tentatively, D is TRBD1 (6 bases). The ends were cut back, 2 bases at V and 6 bases at J, with 13 bases in the middle. Looked up from germline, CDR1 is MNHEY and CDR2 is SMNVEV (reference sequence). The CDR3 spans 15 residues. CDR3 amino acids: CASSLQQGPYEKLFF. CDR3 in DNA: TGTGCCAGCAGTTTACAACAGGGTCCCTATGAAAAACTGTTTTTT.

This clonotype was counted only a few times. V and J are TRBV20-1 and TRBJ1-2; no firm D call. CDR3 length equals 14 residues. CDR1 DFQATT and CDR2 SNEGSKA come from the germline V gene (reference sequence). V was trimmed by 2 bases and J by 5 bases, leaving 15 bases between them. The CDR3 loop reads CSARRNAAGYGYTF. The CDR3 bases are TGCAGTGCTAGACGGAACGCTGCGGGGTATGGCTACACCTTC.

The J gene is TRBJ1-1, the V gene TRBV7-9, with D uncertain. The CDR3 is 13 amino acids. The V gene lost 6 bases and the J gene lost 7 bases, with 15 bases spanning the gap. Germline values: CDR1 SEHNR, CDR2 FQNEAQ (reference sequence). The DNA for the CDR3 is TGTGCCAGCAGTCCAGAAAACAGAGATGAAGCTTTCTTT. As protein: CASSPENRDEAFF.

The V and J genes are TRBV6-5 and TRBJ2-4; 10 positions agree with TRBD1. Germline CDR1 is MNHEY and CDR2 is SVGAGI. The CDR3 contains 18 residues. The trim removed 8 bases at V and 3 bases at J, leaving 16 bases unmatched. DNA of the CDR3: TGTGCCAGCGGTTCTCCTTTTGGACAGGGGGACGGCAAAAACATTCAGTACTTC. Translation gives CASGSPFGQGDGKNIQYF.

Ten or more counts support this clonotype. CDR3 loop: CASSPRVGGYTF. CDR3 sequence (DNA): TGTGCCAGCAGCCCCAGGGTCGGCGGCTACACCTTC. J is TRBJ1-2 and V is TRBV11-3, with D tentatively TRBD1 (5 bases). The CDR3 extends over 12 amino acids. The germline CDR1 and CDR2 sequences are SGHNT and YENEEA. V lost 5 bases, J lost 8 bases, and 12 bases lay in between.

In this sample, this clonotype turned up a few times. The rearrangement uses TRBV6-1 and TRBJ2-2; D is possibly TRBD1 (6 bases). The germline V gene encodes CDR1 MNHNS and CDR2 SASEGT. V gave up 6 bases and J gave up 1 base, with 15 bases separating them. There are 16 residues in the CDR3. The CDR3 is CASRPTFRGNTGELFF. The CDR3 DNA sequence: TGTGCCAGCAGACCCACTTTCAGGGGGAACACCGGGGAGCTGTTTTTT.

Only a few counts were recorded for this clonotype. The chain has TRBV12-3 or TRBV12-4 and TRBJ2-1; 15 bases line up with TRBD2. This CDR3 contains 14 residues. Germline trimming cut 8 bases from V and 9 bases from J; bases unmatched to any gene: 5. The CDR3 DNA follows: TGTGCCAGCCACCGGACTAGCGGGGGGGGTGAGCAGTTCTTC. Amino acid sequence: CASHRTSGGGEQFF.

This clonotype has just a few counts. V usage is TRBV7-8 and J usage is TRBJ2-1; possible D gene TRBD2, 7 bases. This CDR3 contains 15 residues. Germline CDR1 SGHVS, CDR2 FQNEAQ. The V gene lost 5 bases and the J gene lost 0 bases, with 11 bases spanning the gap. CDR3 nucleotide sequence: TGTGCCAGCAGCAAGGGGGAGGGCTCCTACAATGAGCAGTTCTTC. Translating gives CASSKGEGSYNEQFF.

V gene TRBV19 combines with J gene TRBJ2-1; 13 bases line up with TRBD2. CDR3 length equals 14 residues. Trimming took 7 bases from V and 6 from J; bases not matched to a gene: 3. Looked up from germline, CDR1 is LNHDA and CDR2 is SQIVND (reference sequence). The CDR3 loop reads CASKRTSGGNEQFF. The CDR3, as DNA: TGTGCCAGTAAGCGGACTAGCGGGGGCAATGAGCAGTTCTTC.

This clonotype was seen a few times. The rearrangement links TRBV6-5 to TRBJ1-1; tentative D call: TRBD1 (6 bases). Germline lookup yields CDR1 MNHEY and CDR2 SVGAGI. Trimming pared 6 bases from V and 1 base from J, leaving 12 bases between. CDR3 length: 14 amino acids. The CDR3 loop is CASSQAGANTEAFF. The DNA for the CDR3 is TGTGCCAGCAGCCAGGCAGGGGCGAACACTGAAGCTTTCTTT.

This sequence joins TRBV28 and TRBJ1-2; D possibly corresponds to TRBD1 (6 bases). The CDR3 length is 13 residues. Trimming shortened V by 4 bases and J by 8 bases, and 14 bases separated the two germline ends. Germline V lookup: CDR1 MDHEN, CDR2 SYDVKM. The CDR3 loop reads CASSWVSGGGYTF. Here the CDR3 DNA reads TGTGCCAGCAGTTGGGTTTCCGGGGGCGGCTACACCTTC.

This clonotype was detected a few times. CDR3 region: CASSAAGQQAYEQYV. CDR3 sequence (DNA): TGTGCCAGCAGCGCCGCGGGACAGCAAGCCTACGAGCAGTACGTC. The rearrangement uses TRBV6-2 or TRBV6-3 and TRBJ2-7, with a tentative D call TRBD1 (7 bases). CDR1 and CDR2 from the germline V gene are MNHEY and SVGEGT. The CDR3 consists of 15 residues. Trimming took 6 bases from V and 2 from J, leaving 17 bases between them.

V gene TRBV28 combines with J gene TRBJ1-5; D is unresolved. Trimming cost V 7 bases and J 2 bases, with 12 bases left between them. Per the germline V gene, CDR1 is MDHEN and CDR2 is SYDVKM. This CDR3 spans 14 amino acids. Here the CDR3 reads CASILRGGNQPQHF. The CDR3 nucleotides read TGTGCCAGCATCCTTCGCGGTGGCAATCAGCCCCAGCATTTT. Complete variable domain (other parts from reference TRBV28 and TRBJ1-5): DVKVTQSSRYLVKRTGEKVFLECVQDMDHENMFWYRQDPGLGLRLIYFSYDVKMKEKGDIPEGYSVSREKKERFSLILESASTNQTSMYLCASILRGGNQPQHFGDGTRLSIL.

This clonotype was recorded at least ten times. This rearrangement joins TRBV10-3 to TRBJ2-5, with 13 nucleotides matching TRBD2. The CDR3 consists of 14 residues. With V trimmed by 8 bases and J by 3 bases, 3 bases remained unmatched. CDR1 is ENHRY, CDR2 SYGVKD, per germline. CDR3 DNA: TGTGCCATCGCGGGACTAGCGGGGAAAGAGACCCAGTACTTC. Translation gives CAIAGLAGKETQYF.

This clonotype showed up just a few times. The chain uses TRBV5-1 and TRBJ2-2; tentatively, D is TRBD1 (5 bases). The germline gives CDR1 SGHRS, CDR2 YFSETQ. CDR3 length: 15 amino acids. V was clipped by 0 bases and J by 4 bases, with 10 bases between them. This CDR3 is CASSLEAGPTGELFF. Written as DNA, the CDR3 is TGCGCCAGCAGCTTGGAGGCAGGGCCCACCGGGGAGCTGTTTTTT.

The genes are TRBV6-5 and TRBJ1-3, with D perhaps TRBD1 (5 bases). This CDR3 region has 16 residues. The germline CDR1 and CDR2 sequences are MNHEY and SVGAGI. V shed 0 bases and J shed 1 base, with 10 bases lying between them. The CDR3 sequence: CASSYSGGRSGNTIYF. The CDR3 DNA reads TGTGCCAGCAGTTACTCGGGGGGTCGTTCTGGAAACACCATATATTTT.

This clonotype was counted many times. This sequence joins TRBV5-1 and TRBJ2-1, with TRBD2 identical over 7 bases. Germline CDR1 and CDR2: SGHRS and YFSETQ. Trimming removed 4 bases from V and 0 bases from J; junction bases left unmatched: 10. This CDR3 spans 17 amino acids. The CDR3 region is CASSPKAGTSSYNEQFF. The CDR3 DNA is TGCGCCAGCAGCCCCAAAGCGGGGACCAGCTCCTACAATGAGCAGTTCTTC.

The chain employs TRBV4-1 and TRBJ2-5; 8 nucleotides agree with TRBD2. The CDR3 is 15 residues long. Germline V gene sequence: CDR1 MGHRA, CDR2 YSYEKL. J was trimmed by 1 base and V by 4 bases; bases with no gene match: 5. CDR3 sequence reads: CASSPGGGGQETQYF. In DNA form, the CDR3 reads TGCGCCAGCAGCCCCGGGGGGGGAGGCCAAGAGACCCAGTACTTC.